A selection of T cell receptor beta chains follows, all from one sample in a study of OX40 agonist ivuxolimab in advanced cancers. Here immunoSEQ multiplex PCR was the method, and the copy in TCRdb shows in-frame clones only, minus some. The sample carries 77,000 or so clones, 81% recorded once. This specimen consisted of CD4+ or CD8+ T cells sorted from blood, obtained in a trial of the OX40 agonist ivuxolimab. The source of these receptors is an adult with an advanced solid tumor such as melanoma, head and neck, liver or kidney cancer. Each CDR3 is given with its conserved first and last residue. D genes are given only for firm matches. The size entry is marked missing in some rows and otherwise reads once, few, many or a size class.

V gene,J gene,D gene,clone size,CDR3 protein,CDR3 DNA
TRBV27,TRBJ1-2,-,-,CASSWGGGANYGYTF,TGTGCCAGCAGCTGGGGTGGGGGTGCTAACTATGGCTACACCTTC
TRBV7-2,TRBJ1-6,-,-,CASSPQADNSPLHF,TGTGCCAGCAGCCCCCAGGCAGATAATTCACCCCTCCACTTT
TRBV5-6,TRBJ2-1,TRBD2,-,CASSLASGSIHNEQFF,TGTGCCAGCAGCTTGGCTAGCGGGAGTATCCACAATGAGCAGTTCTTC
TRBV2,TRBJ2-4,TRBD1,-,CASSGPGQINIQYF,TGTGCCAGCAGTGGCCCGGGACAGATTAACATTCAGTACTTC
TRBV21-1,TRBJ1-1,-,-,CASSKEKILNTEAFF,TGTGCCAGCAGCAAAGAAAAGATATTGAACACTGAAGCTTTCTTT
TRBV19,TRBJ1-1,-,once,CASRAGPNTEAFF,TGTGCCAGTAGAGCAGGCCCGAACACTGAAGCTTTCTTT
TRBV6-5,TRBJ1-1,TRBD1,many,CASSSQGAGNTEAFF,TGTGCCAGCAGTTCCCAGGGGGCGGGGAACACTGAAGCTTTCTTT
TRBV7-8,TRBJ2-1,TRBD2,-,CASSLGSLAGGPLSSYNEQFF,TGTGCCAGCAGCTTAGGGTCTCTAGCGGGAGGGCCCTTGAGCTCCTACAATGAGCAGTTCTTC
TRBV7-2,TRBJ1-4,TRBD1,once,CASSLETGNEKLFF,TGTGCCAGCAGCTTGGAGACAGGGAACGAAAAACTGTTTTTT
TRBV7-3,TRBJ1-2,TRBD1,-,CASSLIPSSAGGTGPYGYTF,TGTGCCAGCAGCCTAATTCCTAGTAGTGCTGGGGGGACAGGACCCTATGGCTACACCTTC
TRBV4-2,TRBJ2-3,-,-,CASSQEVGTDTQYF,TGTGCCAGCAGCCAAGAAGTGGGCACAGATACGCAGTATTTT
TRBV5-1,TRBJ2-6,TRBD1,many,CASSTGTGISGANVLTF,TGCGCCAGCAGCACTGGGACAGGGATCTCTGGGGCCAACGTCCTGACTTTC
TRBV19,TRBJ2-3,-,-,CASNLIVQTQYF,TGTGCCAGTAACTTAATCGTTCAAACGCAGTATTTT
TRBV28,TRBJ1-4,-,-,CASSLSVGGKLFF,TGTGCCAGCAGTTTATCGGTCGGCGGAAAACTGTTTTTT
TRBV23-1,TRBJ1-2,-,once,CASSQNKNYGYTF,TGCGCCAGCAGTCAAAACAAAAACTATGGCTACACCTTC
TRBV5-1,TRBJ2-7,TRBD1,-,CASSLRAGGKFGYEQYF,TGCGCCAGCAGCTTACGTGCAGGGGGAAAGTTCGGATACGAGCAGTACTTC
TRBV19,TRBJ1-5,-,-,CASSIVALNQPQHF,TGTGCCAGTAGTATAGTGGCACTTAATCAGCCCCAGCATTTT
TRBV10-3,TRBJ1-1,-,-,CAISERGVESEAFF,TGTGCCATCAGTGAGAGGGGGGTTGAGTCTGAAGCTTTCTTT
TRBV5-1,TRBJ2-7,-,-,CASSFPGQYYEQYF,TGCGCCAGCAGCTTCCCCGGACAGTACTACGAGCAGTACTTC
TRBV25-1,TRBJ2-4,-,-,CASSVLGKNIQYF,TGTGCCAGCAGTGTATTAGGAAAAAACATTCAGTACTTC
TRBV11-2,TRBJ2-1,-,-,CASSLRGSSYNEQFF,TGTGCCAGCAGCTTAAGGGGGAGCTCCTACAATGAGCAGTTCTTC
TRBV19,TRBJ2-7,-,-,CASSIDFRLYEQYF,TGTGCCAGTAGTATAGATTTTAGGCTCTACGAGCAGTACTTC
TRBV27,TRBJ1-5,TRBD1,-,CASSLGGGGNQPQHF,TGTGCCAGCAGTTTAGGAGGGGGCGGCAATCAGCCCCAGCATTTT